This T cell receptor (beta chain) was captured by sequencing in a study of blood T cell repertoires in COVID-19. Original handling: Scientists estimated how many nucleated cells there were by amplifying reference gene primers. Profiled with immunoSEQ multiplex PCR; TCRdb holds only in-frame clones, not every one. V, J and clone size derive from that table, while D and trimming were established from the DNA sequence. The table includes 250,000 or so clones, more than 80% detected once. CDR1 is SGHDN, CDR2 FVKESK, per germline. This CDR3 has 16 residues. Trimming removed 4 bases from V and 5 bases from J; junction bases left unmatched: 10. Participants, about 18 to 100 years old, spanned fewer than 30 US areas. All recovered Cohort 3 donors got two negative PCRs, got clearance, or saw symptom resolution.

The clonotype was recovered from a man aged 55 to 69 who had recovered from COVID-19. Sequencing was done on a sample of PBMCs or T cells enriched from blood (not recorded which). The chain links TRBV14 to TRBJ1-4; TRBD1 matches 7 bases. CDR3 sequence: CASSPLGTDGNEKLFF. As DNA, the CDR3 is TGTGCCAGCAGCCCCCTTGGGACAGACGGGAATGAAAAACTGTTTTTT.